What follows describes a single T cell receptor (beta chain). Its target is unknown. The record originates from a study of cytomegalovirus exposure and HLA in healthy donors. At the level of the study: The early release's HLA-typed donors yielded 65 million to 85 million unique TCRs.

The CDR3 has 15 residues. Germline V lookup: CDR1 SGHRS, CDR2 YFSETQ. V shed 4 bases, J shed 1 base, and the junction held 7 bases outside the gene matches. Study results and caveats: What TCR beta sequences reportedly achieved was accurate prediction of HLA-A and HLA-B alleles in most subjects.

This PCR relied on a set of 60 Vbeta primers and 13 Jbeta primers. Using immunoSEQ multiplex PCR, the repertoire was profiled, and TCRdb retains in-frame clones only, with some absent. This sample yields 150,000 to 200,000 clones, of which 80% are seen a single time; roughly 6% belongs to the top ten. The chain recombines TRBV5-1 with TRBJ2-5; the match to TRBD1 covers 7 bases. The origin of this receptor is a man aged 40-49 years in good health and CMV-seropositive. The sequenced material came from PBMCs. DNA for the CDR3: TGCGCCAGCAGCCCCTGGGGACAGAGCCAAGAGACCCAGTACTTC. Amino acids: CASSPWGQSQETQYF.